The rows below give T cell receptor beta chains drawn from one sample of a study of blood T cells in healthy people across ages. TCRdb redid the calling of the 5' RACE reads with MiXCR, one entry per CDR3 protein. In the table there are hundreds of thousands of distinct CDR3 sequences, around half of which are singletons. Specimen: blood. Receptor source: a woman aged 60 to 75 in good health. Each CDR3 is given with its conserved first and last residue. Each record gives: J gene, D gene, clone size, V gene, CDR3 protein, CDR3 DNA. D genes are given only for firm matches. Part of the rows lack a size; the others show once, few, many or a class for expanded clones.

j_call: TRBJ1-6; d_call: -; clone_size: few; v_call: TRBV2; cdr3_aa: CASTDRRNSPLHF; cdr3_nt: TGTGCCAGCACGGACAGACGAAATTCACCCCTCCACTTT
j_call: TRBJ2-3; d_call: -; clone_size: -; v_call: TRBV7-2; cdr3_aa: CASSPRQGILARSTDTQYF; cdr3_nt: TGTGCCAGCAGTCCCCGACAGGGAATTCTAGCGAGGAGCACAGATACGCAGTATTTT
j_call: TRBJ1-2; d_call: -; clone_size: -; v_call: TRBV4-3; cdr3_aa: CASSQDVLTGYYGYTF; cdr3_nt: TGCGCCAGCAGCCAAGATGTCCTAACAGGATACTATGGCTACACCTTC
j_call: TRBJ1-2; d_call: -; clone_size: -; v_call: TRBV12-3/TRBV12-4; cdr3_aa: CASSSFRRTPPRDYTF; cdr3_nt: TGTGCCAGCAGTTCGTTCAGACGGACTCCGCCCCGGGACTACACCTTC
j_call: TRBJ1-5; d_call: -; clone_size: -; v_call: TRBV6-2/TRBV6-3; cdr3_aa: CASGKNSGGRTNQPQHF; cdr3_nt: TGTGCCAGCGGGAAGAACAGTGGGGGCCGAACAAATCAGCCCCAGCATTTT
j_call: TRBJ2-7; d_call: -; clone_size: -; v_call: TRBV3-1; cdr3_aa: CASSQEFRGHPPSIYEQYF; cdr3_nt: TGTGCCAGCAGCCAAGAATTTAGGGGACATCCCCCCTCCATCTACGAGCAGTACTTC
j_call: TRBJ2-3; d_call: -; clone_size: -; v_call: TRBV7-9; cdr3_aa: CASSLIAADTQYF; cdr3_nt: TGTGCCAGCAGCTTAATAGCTGCAGATACGCAGTATTTT
j_call: TRBJ2-6; d_call: -; clone_size: few; v_call: TRBV20-1; cdr3_aa: CSAQIGSGANVLTF; cdr3_nt: TGCAGTGCTCAGATAGGTTCTGGGGCCAACGTCCTGACTTTC
j_call: TRBJ2-3; d_call: TRBD1; clone_size: -; v_call: TRBV30; cdr3_aa: CAWSKGQGQGDTQYF; cdr3_nt: TGTGCCTGGAGTAAGGGACAGGGGCAGGGAGATACGCAGTATTTT
j_call: TRBJ1-1; d_call: TRBD1; clone_size: -; v_call: TRBV2; cdr3_aa: CASSPGTVEAFF; cdr3_nt: TGTGCCAGCAGCCCCGGGACAGTCGAAGCTTTCTTT
j_call: TRBJ1-5; d_call: -; clone_size: -; v_call: TRBV19; cdr3_aa: CASSIDRDSYSNQPQHF; cdr3_nt: TGTGCCAGTAGTATAGATCGCGACAGCTATAGCAATCAGCCCCAGCATTTT
j_call: TRBJ1-1; d_call: -; clone_size: few; v_call: TRBV6-6; cdr3_aa: CASSFPDTNTEAFF; cdr3_nt: TGTGCCAGCAGTTTCCCGGACACGAACACTGAAGCTTTCTTT
j_call: TRBJ2-5; d_call: TRBD2; clone_size: many; v_call: TRBV7-2; cdr3_aa: CASSPSGLLQETQYF; cdr3_nt: TGTGCCAGCAGCCCTAGCGGACTTCTCCAAGAGACCCAGTACTTC
j_call: TRBJ2-6; d_call: -; clone_size: -; v_call: TRBV7-9; cdr3_aa: CASSFRDPGTNVLTF; cdr3_nt: TGTGCCAGCAGCTTCAGGGATCCTGGGACCAACGTCCTGACTTTC
j_call: TRBJ2-3; d_call: TRBD2; clone_size: few; v_call: TRBV7-9; cdr3_aa: CASSDFLAGPSTDTQYF; cdr3_nt: TGTGCCAGCAGCGACTTTCTAGCGGGCCCTAGCACAGATACGCAGTATTTT
j_call: TRBJ2-1; d_call: TRBD2; clone_size: -; v_call: TRBV15; cdr3_aa: CATDSFQREENEQFF; cdr3_nt: TGTGCCACCGATTCCTTCCAACGGGAGGAGAATGAGCAGTTCTTC
j_call: TRBJ2-3; d_call: TRBD1; clone_size: -; v_call: TRBV20-1; cdr3_aa: CSASVQGNTDTQYF; cdr3_nt: TGCAGTGCTAGCGTACAGGGGAACACAGATACGCAGTATTTT
j_call: TRBJ2-1; d_call: TRBD2; clone_size: -; v_call: TRBV7-2; cdr3_aa: CASSSRASGSYNEQFF; cdr3_nt: TGTGCCAGCAGCTCTAGGGCTAGCGGGTCCTACAATGAGCAGTTCTTC
j_call: TRBJ2-2; d_call: TRBD1; clone_size: once; v_call: TRBV6-2/TRBV6-3; cdr3_aa: CASSQAGQGKGELFF; cdr3_nt: TGTGCCAGCAGCCAGGCGGGACAGGGGAAAGGGGAGCTGTTTTTT
j_call: TRBJ2-7; d_call: -; clone_size: once; v_call: TRBV7-6; cdr3_aa: CASSLSLNSYNEQYF; cdr3_nt: TGTGCCAGCAGCTTATCCCTTAACTCCTACAATGAGCAGTACTTC
j_call: TRBJ2-7; d_call: -; clone_size: many; v_call: TRBV7-9; cdr3_aa: CASSFREAYEQYF; cdr3_nt: TGTGCCAGCAGCTTTCGAGAGGCCTACGAGCAGTACTTC
j_call: TRBJ2-4; d_call: -; clone_size: -; v_call: TRBV20-1; cdr3_aa: CSAAGGPSSEQYF; cdr3_nt: TGCAGTGCCGCCGGGGGACCCAGTAGTGAGCAGTACTTC
j_call: TRBJ2-2; d_call: -; clone_size: -; v_call: TRBV4-3; cdr3_aa: CASSQEAHYTGELFF; cdr3_nt: TGCGCCAGCAGCCAAGAGGCGCACTACACCGGGGAGCTGTTTTTT